The rows below give T cell receptor beta chains drawn from one sample of a study of T cell responses to AZD1222 COVID-19 vaccine. Assay used: immunoSEQ multiplex PCR; TCRdb lists only in-frame clones, some missing. The sample holds 130,000 or so clones, around nine tenths seen once. The specimen comprised peripheral blood, sampled on day 0 of AZD1222 vaccination. The receptors shown here come from an adult in good health. Each CDR3 is given with its conserved first and last residue. Each record gives: clone size, J gene, V gene, D gene, CDR3 protein, CDR3 DNA. A D gene is named only where the DNA matches it firmly. Rows may omit the clone size; those that give it use once, few, many or a size class.

>-|TRBJ2-3|TRBV20-1|TRBD2
CSASLAGDLLDTQYF
TGCAGTGCTAGTCTAGCGGGAGATTTATTAGATACGCAGTATTTT
>once|TRBJ2-2|TRBV18|-
CASSPSRWLRTGELFF
TGTGCCAGCTCCCCCTCTCGATGGCTCAGGACCGGGGAGCTGTTTTTT
>-|TRBJ1-4|TRBV19|-
CASGQFNEKLFF
TGTGCCAGTGGACAGTTTAATGAAAAACTGTTTTTT
>once|TRBJ2-1|TRBV5-1|-
CASSNQGGYNEQFF
TGCGCCAGCAGCAATCAGGGTGGCTACAATGAGCAGTTCTTC
>-|TRBJ2-7|TRBV7-2|-
CASGHGTEQYF
TGTGCCAGCGGACACGGGACCGAGCAGTACTTC
>-|TRBJ1-4|TRBV6-6|TRBD1
CASSYSEGASNEKLFF
TGTGCCAGCAGTTACAGCGAGGGGGCTTCTAATGAAAAACTGTTTTTT
>few|TRBJ2-7|TRBV18|-
CASSRGTDRYEQYF
TGTGCCAGCTCGCGGGGGACAGACCGCTACGAGCAGTACTTC
>-|TRBJ2-4|TRBV4-2|-
CASSQDGLRNIQYF
TGTGCCAGCAGCCAAGATGGTTTGAGAAACATTCAGTACTTC
>-|TRBJ2-3|TRBV2|TRBD2
CASSEGTSGTDTQYF
TGTGCCAGCAGTGAAGGGACTAGCGGGACAGATACGCAGTATTTT
>once|TRBJ2-2|TRBV27|-
CASFPTGLNTGELFF
TGTGCCAGCTTCCCGACAGGTTTGAACACCGGGGAGCTGTTTTTT
>-|TRBJ2-1|TRBV7-9|-
CASSLQGREQFF
TGTGCCAGCAGCCTCCAGGGCAGAGAGCAGTTCTTC
>-|TRBJ1-4|TRBV6-5|-
CASSPHNEKLFF
TGTGCCAGCAGTCCTCATAATGAAAAACTGTTTTTT
>-|TRBJ2-5|TRBV5-6|-
CASSQTGTQETQYF
TGTGCCAGCAGCCAGACAGGAACCCAAGAGACCCAGTACTTC
>few|TRBJ2-1|TRBV4-3|-
CASSQVPLVNEQFF
TGCGCCAGCAGCCAAGTCCCGCTAGTCAATGAGCAGTTCTTC
>-|TRBJ1-5|TRBV19|-
CASIMGQGYNQPQHF
TGTGCCAGTATCATGGGGCAGGGCTACAATCAGCCCCAGCATTTT
>once|TRBJ2-3|TRBV7-7|TRBD2
CASSLGLASTDTQYF
TGTGCTAGCAGCTTAGGACTAGCTAGCACAGATACGCAGTATTTT
>once|TRBJ1-2|TRBV27|-
CASSWGGHGYTF
TGTGCCAGCAGTTGGGGGGGCCATGGCTACACCTTC
>-|TRBJ1-1|TRBV18|-
CASSPGLNTEAFF
TGTGCCAGCTCACCCGGTCTGAACACTGAAGCTTTCTTT
>-|TRBJ2-6|TRBV14|-
CASSQAPGNAGANVLTF
TGTGCCAGCAGCCAAGCCCCCGGTAACGCTGGGGCCAACGTCCTGACTTTC
>-|TRBJ2-7|TRBV5-4|TRBD1
CASSLGQGIHEQYF
TGTGCCAGCAGCCTGGGACAGGGGATCCACGAGCAGTACTTC
>-|TRBJ2-5|TRBV27|-
CASSFGNKETQYF
TGTGCCAGCAGTTTTGGTAACAAAGAGACCCAGTACTTC
>-|TRBJ1-2|TRBV6-5|-
CASSYANRYTF
TGTGCCAGCAGTTACGCGAATCGCTACACCTTC
>-|TRBJ2-1|TRBV7-3|TRBD2
CASSQLAGAYNEQFF
TGTGCCAGCAGCCAACTAGCGGGGGCCTACAATGAGCAGTTCTTC
>once|TRBJ2-1|TRBV30|TRBD2
CAWKGSGSSYNEQFF
TGTGCCTGGAAGGGTAGCGGGAGCTCCTACAATGAGCAGTTCTTC
>few|TRBJ1-2|TRBV7-9|-
CASSSRGTNYGYTF
TGTGCCAGCAGCTCGAGGGGAACTAACTATGGCTACACCTTC
>-|TRBJ2-2|TRBV7-9|-
CASSSLSGGTGELFF
TGTGCCAGCAGCTCCCTGTCAGGGGGGACCGGGGAGCTGTTTTTT
>few|TRBJ2-1|TRBV21-1|-
CASSKSAFPWSYNEQFF
TGTGCCAGCAGCAAATCCGCCTTCCCTTGGTCCTACAATGAGCAGTTCTTC
>-|TRBJ2-5|TRBV14|-
CASSQGWGEVETQYF
TGTGCCAGCAGCCAAGGATGGGGCGAGGTTGAGACCCAGTACTTC
>-|TRBJ2-6|TRBV7-3|-
CASSLSAGLSGANVLTF
TGTGCCAGCAGCCTATCAGCGGGCCTCTCTGGGGCCAACGTCCTGACTTTC
>-|TRBJ2-1|TRBV11-3|-
CASSLSNNEQFF
TGTGCCAGCAGCTTATCAAACAATGAGCAGTTCTTC
>few|TRBJ1-4|TRBV18|TRBD1
CASSPPTGGGGEKLFF
TGTGCCAGCTCACCACCCACAGGGGGCGGCGGGGAAAAACTGTTTTTT
>-|TRBJ2-5|TRBV6-5|-
CASSIRAHGETQYF
TGTGCCAGCAGTATCAGGGCTCATGGGGAGACCCAGTACTTC
>-|TRBJ2-7|TRBV9|TRBD2
CASSVAPGGDEQYF
TGTGCCAGCAGCGTAGCCCCTGGGGGGGACGAGCAGTACTTC
>-|TRBJ2-7|TRBV6-2/TRBV6-3|-
CASSWSGYEQYF
TGTGCCAGCAGTTGGAGCGGCTACGAGCAGTACTTC
>-|TRBJ1-1|TRBV12-3/TRBV12-4|-
CASSFRRDTEAFF
TGTGCCAGCAGTTTTCGTCGAGACACTGAAGCTTTCTTT
>-|TRBJ1-1|TRBV12-3/TRBV12-4|-
CASNTGWATEAFF
TGTGCCAGCAATACAGGGTGGGCCACTGAAGCTTTCTTT
>-|TRBJ2-1|TRBV14|TRBD1
CASSRQGPAYNEQFF
TGTGCCAGCAGCCGACAGGGGCCCGCCTACAATGAGCAGTTCTTC
>once|TRBJ1-6|TRBV3-1/TRBV3-2|-
CASSHSGDNSPLHF
TGTGCCAGCAGCCATTCAGGGGATAATTCACCCCTCCACTTT
>-|TRBJ1-2|TRBV18|TRBD1
CASSPPGQGYGYTF
TGTGCCAGCTCACCACCGGGACAGGGGTATGGCTACACCTTC
>once|TRBJ2-3|TRBV19|-
CASSIGRQYTDTQYF
TGTGCCAGTAGTATTGGGCGCCAGTACACAGATACGCAGTATTTT
>-|TRBJ1-2|TRBV5-1|-
CASTPASGGYTF
TGCGCCAGCACCCCCGCCTCTGGGGGCTACACCTTC
>-|TRBJ2-1|TRBV28|TRBD2
CASSTTGGAYNEQFF
TGTGCCAGCAGTACAACCGGGGGGGCATACAATGAGCAGTTCTTC
>-|TRBJ2-2|TRBV7-9|-
CASSLAPGLGGELFF
TGTGCCAGCAGCTTAGCGCCAGGACTTGGCGGGGAGCTGTTTTTT
>-|TRBJ2-7|TRBV6-5|TRBD2
CASSPDSGPARQYF
TGTGCCAGCAGTCCCGATAGCGGGCCCGCGAGGCAGTACTTC
>-|TRBJ1-1|TRBV27|TRBD1
CASSLVGQGPLNTEAFF
TGTGCCAGCAGTTTGGTGGGACAGGGACCTCTGAACACTGAAGCTTTCTTT
>once|TRBJ1-2|TRBV27|-
CASSLSGWGYTF
TGTGCCAGCAGTTTATCGGGCTGGGGCTACACCTTC
>-|TRBJ2-1|TRBV5-1|-
CASSLGQGKYNEQFF
TGCGCCAGCAGCTTGGGGCAGGGCAAGTACAATGAGCAGTTCTTC
>-|TRBJ2-7|TRBV4-3|TRBD2
CASSLGLAGTDYEQYF
TGCGCCAGCAGCCTGGGACTAGCGGGTACTGACTACGAGCAGTACTTC
>-|TRBJ2-3|TRBV19|-
CAVEGSTDTQYF
TGTGCCGTAGAGGGTTCGACAGATACGCAGTATTTT
>few|TRBJ2-3|TRBV2|-
CASSEGQDRTDTQYF
TGTGCCAGCAGTGAAGGGCAGGACCGCACAGATACGCAGTATTTT
>-|TRBJ1-1|TRBV19|TRBD1
CASRGQGASRGYEAFF
TGTGCCAGTCGGGGGCAGGGGGCGTCGCGGGGATATGAAGCTTTCTTT
>-|TRBJ2-7|TRBV7-9|TRBD1
CASSHRDRNYEQYF
TGTGCCAGCAGCCACCGGGACAGAAACTACGAGCAGTACTTC
>once|TRBJ2-5|TRBV2|-
CASRGVTEQETQYF
TGTGCCAGCAGGGGCGTGACGGAGCAAGAGACCCAGTACTTC
>-|TRBJ1-1|TRBV6-2/TRBV6-3|-
CASSSPHRGTEAFF
TGTGCCAGCAGTTCACCTCACCGGGGGACTGAAGCTTTCTTT
>-|TRBJ2-2|TRBV6-4|TRBD1
CASRDSDRGPTGELFF
TGTGCCAGCAGAGATTCTGACAGGGGGCCCACCGGGGAGCTGTTTTTT
>-|TRBJ1-6|TRBV3-1/TRBV3-2|TRBD1
CASSEGTGGRFSPLHF
TGTGCCAGCAGCGAAGGGACAGGGGGAAGGTTTTCACCCCTCCACTTT
>-|TRBJ1-2|TRBV6-6|-
CASSIGTSYGYTF
TGTGCCAGCAGTATCGGGACGTCCTATGGCTACACCTTC